These 32 T cell receptor beta chains came from one sample sequenced in a study of cytomegalovirus exposure and HLA in healthy donors. Generated by immunoSEQ multiplex PCR, the TCRdb table keeps only in-frame clones and is missing some. In the table there are about 120,000 clones, roughly nine tenths of which are singletons. Sequenced input: PBMCs. Every receptor here comes from a woman between 18 and 29 years old in good health and CMV-seronegative.

The chain employs TRBV19 and TRBJ2-2; TRBD1 aligns across 10 bases. The CDR3 covers 16 residues. The germline gives CDR1 LNHDA, CDR2 SQIVND (reference sequence). The junction had 5 bases not matched to a gene; V was cut back by 3 bases and J by 4 bases. CDR3 bases: TGTGCCAGTAGTATTGACAGGGGGCAAAGCACCGGGGAGCTGTTTTTT. This encodes CASSIDRGQSTGELFF. Filled out from reference TRBV19 and TRBJ2-2, the complete variable domain reads DGGITQSPKYLFRKEGQNVTLSCEQNLNHDAMYWYRQDPGQGLRLIYYSQIVNDFQKGDIAEGYSVSREKKESFPLTVTSAQKNPTAFYLCASSIDRGQSTGELFFGEGSRLTVL.

The V and J genes are TRBV19 and TRBJ1-1; tentatively, D is TRBD1 (5 bases). From germline, CDR1 is LNHDA and CDR2 SQIVND (reference sequence). CDR3 length: 13 amino acids. The V gene lost 7 bases and the J gene lost 6 bases, with 15 bases spanning the gap. This chain's CDR3 is CASIIQGGAEAFF. CDR3 DNA: TGTGCCAGTATCATCCAGGGCGGAGCTGAAGCTTTCTTT. Drawing the rest from reference TRBV19 and TRBJ1-1, the complete variable domain is DGGITQSPKYLFRKEGQNVTLSCEQNLNHDAMYWYRQDPGQGLRLIYYSQIVNDFQKGDIAEGYSVSREKKESFPLTVTSAQKNPTAFYLCASIIQGGAEAFFGQGTRLTVV.

The chain joins TRBV29-1 to TRBJ1-4; the D is unclear. Germline-derived CDR1 and CDR2 are SQVTM and ANQGSEA. Trimming left V 4 bases short and J 4 bases short, with 10 bases between. The CDR3 loop spans 13 amino acids. CDR3 amino acids: CSVANSFNEKLFF. The CDR3, as DNA: TGCAGCGTTGCTAACAGCTTTAATGAAAAACTGTTTTTT.

The chain has TRBV29-1 and TRBJ2-7; 9 nucleotides agree with TRBD1. Germline CDR1 is SQVTM and CDR2 is ANQGSEA. J was trimmed by 2 bases and V by 8 bases; bases with no gene match: 4. CDR3 length equals 12 residues. The CDR3 loop is CSTRTGAYEQYF. The DNA for the CDR3 is TGCAGCACTCGGACAGGGGCCTACGAGCAGTACTTC.

This chain connects TRBV19 to TRBJ2-5; 9 nucleotides match TRBD2. The CDR3 contains 13 residues. Germline CDR1 reads LNHDA; CDR2 reads SQIVND (reference sequence). After removal of 6 bases from V and 3 bases from J, the junction contained 2 bases not matched to a gene. In DNA, the CDR3 is TGTGCCAGTAGGACTAGCGGAAAAGAGACCCAGTACTTC. Translation: CASRTSGKETQYF.

The chain joins TRBV20-1 to TRBJ1-1; D gene uncertain. Germline loops: CDR1 DFQATT, CDR2 SNEGSKA (reference sequence). CDR3 length equals 11 residues. CDR3 DNA sequence: TGCAGCTTTAGAGGTTTGGGTGAAGCTTTCTTT. Translation gives CSFRGLGEAFF.

The chain recombines TRBV20-1 with TRBJ1-4; D gene ambiguous. This CDR3 is 11 amino acids long. V lost 6 bases to trimming and J lost 8 bases, with 10 bases between them. CDR1 is DFQATT, CDR2 SNEGSKA, per germline (reference sequence). CDR3 residues: CSAPQSEKLFF. CDR3 bases: TGCAGTGCCCCACAGAGCGAAAAACTGTTTTTT.

J is TRBJ1-6 and V is TRBV4-2; D is perhaps TRBD1 (6 bases). Between the trimmed V and J ends, which lost 0 bases and 8 bases, there was a span of 11 bases. The CDR3 spans 15 residues. Per germline, CDR1 LGHNA and CDR2 YNFKEQ. CDR3 in amino acids: CASSQERGGDSPLHF. The CDR3 DNA follows: TGTGCCAGCAGCCAAGAAAGGGGGGGAGATTCACCCCTCCACTTT.

The chain uses TRBV7-8 and TRBJ2-5, with D maybe TRBD1 (5 bases). Between the trimmed V and J ends, which lost 5 bases and 5 bases, there was a span of 15 bases. The CDR3 is 14 amino acids. Germline CDR1 SGHVS, CDR2 FQNEAQ. This CDR3 reads CASSVRVVRETQYF. CDR3 bases: TGTGCCAGCAGCGTCAGGGTTGTCCGCGAGACCCAGTACTTC.

The sample holds many counts of this clone. The chain joins TRBV7-2 to TRBJ2-2; no definite D call. This CDR3 contains 14 residues. Germline V gives CDR1 SGHTA, CDR2 FQGNSA. Between the trimmed V and J ends, which lost 0 bases and 7 bases, there was a span of 9 bases. The DNA of the CDR3 is TGTGCCAGCAGCTTAGCAGAGGCGTTCGGGGAGCTGTTTTTT. This encodes CASSLAEAFGELFF.

The genes are TRBV6-5 and TRBJ1-1; 8 bases fit TRBD1. Germline V gives CDR1 MNHEY, CDR2 SVGAGI. Unmatched junction bases numbered 5, after V lost 7 bases and J lost 7 bases. This CDR3 contains 12 residues. The CDR3 nucleotides are TGTGCCAGCAAAAAGACAGGGGTTGAAGCTTTCTTT. This encodes CASKKTGVEAFF.

The chain employs TRBV28 and TRBJ2-5, with D maybe TRBD2 (7 bases). Trimming pared 3 bases from V and 5 bases from J, leaving 13 bases between. Germline V CDR1 and CDR2: MDHEN, SYDVKM. There are 14 residues in the CDR3. This CDR3 reads CASSFGGGWETQYF. The CDR3 region has the DNA TGTGCCAGCAGTTTTGGGGGGGGCTGGGAGACCCAGTACTTC.

CDR3 DNA: TGCAGCGTTGAAGGACATGACAGGGCCATTAACTATGGCTACACCTTC. Amino acid sequence: CSVEGHDRAINYGYTF. This chain connects TRBV29-1 to TRBJ1-2; 7 bases are shared with TRBD1. This CDR3 has 16 amino acids. The germline gives CDR1 SQVTM, CDR2 ANQGSEA. V was clipped by 1 base and J by 1 base; unmatched bases: 9. The entire variable domain, with the rest obtained from reference TRBV29-1 and TRBJ1-2, is as follows: SAVISQKPSRDICQRGTSLTIQCQVDSQVTMMFWYRQQPGQSLTLIATANQGSEATYESGFVIDKFPISRPNLTFSTLTVSNMSPEDSSIYLCSVEGHDRAINYGYTFGSGTRLTVV.

This chain connects TRBV4-2 to TRBJ2-7; 10 nucleotides match TRBD2. Unmatched junction bases numbered 7, after V lost 2 bases and J lost 0 bases. Germline V gives CDR1 LGHNA, CDR2 YNFKEQ. The CDR3 consists of 17 residues. CDR3 residues: CASSQKGLAGVSYEQYF. In nucleotides, the CDR3 is TGTGCCAGCAGCCAAAAGGGTCTAGCGGGGGTCTCCTACGAGCAGTACTTC.

Concerning this clone: The junction shows a germline mismatch at one end, possibly a read error. The V and J genes are TRBV5-8 and TRBJ1-1; tentative D call: TRBD1 (5 bases). Germline assignment: CDR1 SGHTS and CDR2 YDEGEE. This CDR3 region has 14 residues. The chain's CDR3 is CASTLFRAVTEAFF. The DNA of the CDR3 is TGTGCCAGCACCTTGTTCAGGGCGGTCACTGAAGCTTTCTTT.

The gene calls are TRBV27 and TRBJ1-2; 7 nucleotides match TRBD1. The CDR3 contains 14 residues. V shed 0 bases and J 7 bases; nucleotides not matched to a gene: 5. From germline, CDR1 is MNHEY and CDR2 SMNVEV (reference sequence). The chain's CDR3 is CASSLSSQGVGYTF. The CDR3 DNA is TGTGCCAGCAGTTTATCCTCGCAGGGGGTTGGCTACACCTTC.

The chain carries TRBV5-5 and TRBJ1-2; a weak D match, TRBD1 (5 bases). The CDR3 runs 17 residues. Trimming took off 2 bases at V and 7 bases at J, with 24 bases between the two ends. Per germline, CDR1 SGHKS and CDR2 YYEKEE (reference sequence). This chain's CDR3 is CASSLSFGATALGGYTF. In DNA, the CDR3 is TGTGCCAGCAGCTTAAGCTTTGGGGCGACCGCTCTGGGTGGCTACACCTTC.

The chain combines TRBV30 with TRBJ1-5; possible D gene TRBD1, 6 bases. Trimming shortened V by 2 bases and J by 6 bases, and 11 bases separated the two germline ends. Per the germline V gene, CDR1 is GTSNPN and CDR2 is SVGIG (reference sequence). The CDR3 length is 13 residues. The CDR3 DNA follows: TGTGCCTGGAGTTCAGGGGAGGGTCAGCCCCAGCATTTT. Amino acid sequence: CAWSSGEGQPQHF.

The rearrangement joins TRBV4-1 to TRBJ2-3; D perhaps matches TRBD2 (6 bases). Germline V gene data show CDR1 as MGHRA and CDR2 as YSYEKL. The V end lost 2 bases, the J end lost 4 bases, and 13 bases lay between the germline ends. The CDR3 contains 15 residues. CDR3 nucleotides: TGCGCCAGCAGCCAATCCGGACTACGAGCAGATACGCAGTATTTT. It is translated as CASSQSGLRADTQYF.

This clone has a single count. This chain uses TRBV29-1 with TRBJ1-2, with 9 positions matching TRBD1. The CDR3 runs to 14 residues. Trimming at V came to 3 bases and at J to 4 bases, leaving 6 bases not matched to a gene. CDR1 is SQVTM and CDR2 is ANQGSEA in the germline V gene. The CDR3 DNA sequence: TGCAGCGTTGAGGGACAGGGCCACCCCTATGGCTACACCTTC. Protein sequence: CSVEGQGHPYGYTF.

The chain has TRBV18 and TRBJ1-2, with D hard to call. V was pared by 2 bases and J by 5 bases, with 12 bases between. CDR3 length: 14 residues. Looked up from germline, CDR1 is KGHSH and CDR2 is LQKENI. The CDR3 sequence is CASSPAPILYGYTF. The CDR3 bases are TGTGCCAGCTCACCAGCCCCTATCCTTTATGGCTACACCTTC.

The chain employs TRBV7-2 and TRBJ2-7, with 15 bases lining up with TRBD2. CDR3 size: 17 residues. The V gene's germline CDR1 is SGHTA and CDR2 FQGNSA. The ends lost 1 base at V and 4 bases at J; junction bases unmatched: 5. CDR3 DNA sequence: TGTGCCAGCAGCTTAGAACGGACTAGCGGGAGGGGGTACGAGCAGTACTTC. Protein: CASSLERTSGRGYEQYF.

The chain has TRBV4-3 and TRBJ2-3, with D possibly being TRBD2 (5 bases). Germline V gene data show CDR1 as LGHNA and CDR2 as YSLEER. V lost 0 bases and J lost 0, with 10 bases in between. This CDR3 has 16 residues. The CDR3 is CASSQDKRGSTDTQYF. The CDR3 bases are TGCGCCAGCAGCCAAGATAAACGCGGGAGCACAGATACGCAGTATTTT.

This chain connects TRBV7-2 to TRBJ2-7; 8 bases are shared with TRBD2. This CDR3 region has 15 residues. V lost 3 bases to trimming and J lost 1 base; unmatched junction nucleotides: 5. CDR1 SGHTA and CDR2 FQGNSA come from the germline V gene. CDR3 region: CASSFTSGKSYEQYF. DNA of the CDR3: TGTGCCAGCAGCTTCACTAGCGGCAAATCCTACGAGCAGTACTTC.

Here the CDR3 reads CASSIDHGGTNTEAFF. CDR3 coding DNA: TGTGCCAGTAGTATAGATCACGGGGGAACGAACACTGAAGCTTTCTTT. The chain joins TRBV19 to TRBJ1-1, with D maybe TRBD1 (5 bases). Germline CDR1 LNHDA, CDR2 SQIVND (reference sequence). V gave up 0 bases and J gave up 1 base, with 12 bases separating them. The CDR3 is 16 amino acids.

The chain couples TRBV27 to TRBJ2-6; 7 positions match TRBD2. Germline CDR1 reads MNHEY; CDR2 reads SMNVEV (reference sequence). Trimming took 8 bases from V and 0 from J; bases not matched to a gene: 22. The CDR3 is 21 residues long. The CDR3 coding sequence is TGTGCCAGCCTCACCCCCCAAGCGGGGTTTCCCAAATTCTCTGGGGCCAACGTCCTGACTTTC. Protein product: CASLTPQAGFPKFSGANVLTF. Together with reference TRBV27 and TRBJ2-6, the CDR3 gives the full variable domain: EAQVTQNPRYLITVTGKKLTVTCSQNMNHEYMSWYRQDPGLGLRQIYYSMNVEVTDKGDVPEGYKVSRKEKRNFPLILESPSPNQTSLYFCASLTPQAGFPKFSGANVLTFGAGSRLTVL.

The chain combines TRBV27 with TRBJ1-6; 7 nucleotides match TRBD1. This CDR3 is 13 amino acids long. After removal of 7 bases from V and 10 bases from J, the junction contained 7 bases not matched to a gene. Germline V lookup: CDR1 MNHEY, CDR2 SMNVEV (reference sequence). CDR3 bases: TGTGCCAGCAAAGACAGGGAGGTCTCACCCCTCCACTTT. Translated: CASKDREVSPLHF.

The chain links TRBV18 to TRBJ1-1; D is unclear. Trimming took 1 base from V and 4 from J, leaving 7 bases between them. The CDR3 sequence is 13 residues long. Germline V CDR1 and CDR2: KGHSH, LQKENI. The CDR3 bases are TGTGCCAGCTCACCACAGGGAGGCACTGAAGCTTTCTTT. This codes for CASSPQGGTEAFF.

The chain uses TRBV6-5 and TRBJ1-2; D is ambiguous. This CDR3 contains 15 residues. The V gene's germline CDR1 is MNHEY and CDR2 SVGAGI. Deletions cut 4 bases from V and 0 bases from J, with 12 bases between. CDR3 sequence: CASSFHGSSNYGYTF. The DNA for the CDR3 is TGTGCCAGCAGTTTCCACGGTTCTTCTAACTATGGCTACACCTTC.

This clone has only one observation. The rearrangement uses TRBV11-2 and TRBJ2-1; D is possibly TRBD1 (6 bases). V shed 4 bases and J shed 0 bases, with 13 bases lying between them. Germline V gene data show CDR1 as SGHAT and CDR2 as FQNNGV. The CDR3 runs to 16 residues. The DNA for the CDR3 is TGTGCCAGCAGCTACAGGGTTCGTAGCTCCTACAATGAGCAGTTCTTC. Amino acid sequence: CASSYRVRSSYNEQFF. The full variable domain, in which reference TRBV11-2 and TRBJ2-1 provide the parts outside the CDR3, is EAGVAQSPRYKIIEKRQSVAFWCNPISGHATLYWYQQILGQGPKLLIQFQNNGVVDDSQLPKDRFSAERLKGVDSTLKIQPAKLEDSAVYLCASSYRVRSSYNEQFFGPGTRLTVL.

The chain is built from TRBV5-1 and TRBJ2-7; no firm D call. The length of the CDR3 is 14 residues. CDR1 SGHRS and CDR2 YFSETQ come from the germline V gene. Trimming took 0 bases from V and 3 from J, leaving 10 bases between them. CDR3 protein: CASSLETRSYEQYV. As DNA, the CDR3 is TGCGCCAGCAGCTTGGAAACGCGGAGCTACGAGCAGTACGTC.

This chain joins TRBV12-5 and TRBJ2-7, with D unclear. This CDR3 is built from 16 residues. In germline, CDR1 is LGHNT, CDR2 FRNRAP. Trimming shortened V by 0 bases and J by 3 bases, and 15 bases separated the two germline ends. CDR3 protein: CASGLVPLMRDYEQYV. As DNA, the CDR3 is TGTGCTAGTGGTTTGGTCCCGTTGATGAGAGACTACGAGCAGTACGTC.